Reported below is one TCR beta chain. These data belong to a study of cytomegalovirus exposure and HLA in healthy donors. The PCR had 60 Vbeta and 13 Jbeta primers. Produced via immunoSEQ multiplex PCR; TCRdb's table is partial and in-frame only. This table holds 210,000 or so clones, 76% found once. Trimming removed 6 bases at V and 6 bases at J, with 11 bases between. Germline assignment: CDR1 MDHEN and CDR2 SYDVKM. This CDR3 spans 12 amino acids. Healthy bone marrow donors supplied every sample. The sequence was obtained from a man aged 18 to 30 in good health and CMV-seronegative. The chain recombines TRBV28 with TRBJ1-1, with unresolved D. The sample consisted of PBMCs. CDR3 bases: TGTGCCAGCAGCCTAGTGGTCCCTGAAGCTTTCTTT. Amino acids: CASSLVVPEAFF.